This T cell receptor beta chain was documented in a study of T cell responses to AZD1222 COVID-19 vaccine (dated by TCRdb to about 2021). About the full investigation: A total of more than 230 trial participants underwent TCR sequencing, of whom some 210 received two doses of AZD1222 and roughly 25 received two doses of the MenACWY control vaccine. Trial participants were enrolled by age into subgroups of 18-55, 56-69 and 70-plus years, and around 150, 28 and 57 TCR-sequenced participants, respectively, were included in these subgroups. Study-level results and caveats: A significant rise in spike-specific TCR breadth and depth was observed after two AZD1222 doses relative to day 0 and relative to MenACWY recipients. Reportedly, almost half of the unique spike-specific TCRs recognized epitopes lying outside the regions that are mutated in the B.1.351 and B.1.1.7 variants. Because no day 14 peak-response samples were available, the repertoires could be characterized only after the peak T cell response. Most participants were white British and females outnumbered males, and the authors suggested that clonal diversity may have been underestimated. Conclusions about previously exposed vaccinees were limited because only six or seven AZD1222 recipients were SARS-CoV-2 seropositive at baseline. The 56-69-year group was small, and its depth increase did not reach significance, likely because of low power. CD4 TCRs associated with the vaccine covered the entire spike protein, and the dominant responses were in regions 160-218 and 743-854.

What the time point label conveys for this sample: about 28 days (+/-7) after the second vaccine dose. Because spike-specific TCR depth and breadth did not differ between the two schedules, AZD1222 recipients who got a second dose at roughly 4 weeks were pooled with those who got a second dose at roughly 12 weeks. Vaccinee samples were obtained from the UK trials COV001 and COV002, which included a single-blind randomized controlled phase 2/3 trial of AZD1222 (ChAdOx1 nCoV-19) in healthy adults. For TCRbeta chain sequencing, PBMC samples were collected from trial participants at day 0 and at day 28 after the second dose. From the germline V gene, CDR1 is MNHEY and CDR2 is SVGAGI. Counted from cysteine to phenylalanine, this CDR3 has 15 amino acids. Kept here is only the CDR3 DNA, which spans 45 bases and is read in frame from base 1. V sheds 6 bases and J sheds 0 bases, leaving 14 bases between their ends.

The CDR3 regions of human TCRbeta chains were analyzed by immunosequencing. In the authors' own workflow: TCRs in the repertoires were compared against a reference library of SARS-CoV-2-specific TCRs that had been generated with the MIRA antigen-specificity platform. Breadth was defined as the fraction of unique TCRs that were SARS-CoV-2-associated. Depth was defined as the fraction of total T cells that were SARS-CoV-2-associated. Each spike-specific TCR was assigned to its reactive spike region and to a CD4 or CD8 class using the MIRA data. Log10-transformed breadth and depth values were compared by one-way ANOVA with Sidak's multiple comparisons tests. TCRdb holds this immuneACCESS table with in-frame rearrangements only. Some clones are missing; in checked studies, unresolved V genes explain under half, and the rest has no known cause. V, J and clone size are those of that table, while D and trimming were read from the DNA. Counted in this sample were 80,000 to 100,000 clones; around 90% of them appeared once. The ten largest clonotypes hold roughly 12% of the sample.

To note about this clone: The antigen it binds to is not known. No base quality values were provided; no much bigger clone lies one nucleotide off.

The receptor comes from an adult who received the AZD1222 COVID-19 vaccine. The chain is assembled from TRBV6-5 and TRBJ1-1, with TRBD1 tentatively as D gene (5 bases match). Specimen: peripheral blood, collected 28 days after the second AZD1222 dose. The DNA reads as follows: TGTGCCAGCAGACTCTCCGGGGCGATGAACACTGAAGCTTTCTTT. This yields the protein CASRLSGAMNTEAFF.